This TCR beta chain was captured by sequencing in a study of cytomegalovirus exposure and HLA in healthy donors. Study-level background: A previous analysis identified 100 million to 120 million unique TCR beta sequences derived from roughly 180 million T cells.

After removal of 4 bases from V and 6 bases from J, the junction contained 9 bases not matched to a gene. This CDR3 region has 16 residues. Germline CDR1 SGHRS, CDR2 YFSETQ. Study conclusions and caveats: Productive status was seen about 87% or about 30% of the time for most TCR beta V segments in an earlier analysis.

The PCR employed 60 Vbeta primers together with 13 Jbeta primers. Generated by immunoSEQ multiplex PCR, the TCRdb table keeps only in-frame clones and is missing some. This sample yields 100,000 to 150,000 clones, of which roughly 75% are seen a single time; roughly 5.5% belongs to the top ten. Concerning this clone: The target antigen is unknown.

The TCR sequence derives from a man aged 30-40 years in good health and CMV-seronegative. Sequencing was done on a sample of PBMCs. V gene TRBV5-1 combines with J gene TRBJ2-1, with 11 bases fitting TRBD1. DNA for the CDR3: TGCGCCAGCAGCCCCACTGGACAGGGGGCGCCCAATGAGCAGTTCTTC. Translation gives CASSPTGQGAPNEQFF. Filled out from reference TRBV5-1 and TRBJ2-1, the complete variable domain reads KAGVTQTPRYLIKTRGQQVTLSCSPISGHRSVSWYQQTPGQGLQFLFEYFSETQRNKGNFPGRFSGRQFSNSRSEMNVSTLELGDSALYLCASSPTGQGAPNEQFFGPGTRLTVL.